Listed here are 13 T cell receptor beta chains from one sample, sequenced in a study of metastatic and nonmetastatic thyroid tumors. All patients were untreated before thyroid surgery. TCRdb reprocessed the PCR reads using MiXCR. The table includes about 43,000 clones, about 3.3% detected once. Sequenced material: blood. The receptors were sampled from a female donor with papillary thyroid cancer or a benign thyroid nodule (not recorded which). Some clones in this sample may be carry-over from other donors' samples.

The CDR3 DNA follows: TGTGCCAGTAGTCCATATCAACAGGGAATGAATGGCTACACCTTC. This encodes CASSPYQQGMNGYTF. The chain carries TRBV19 and TRBJ1-2, with D tentatively TRBD1 (6 bases). V lost 5 bases and J 6 bases, leaving 19 bases between the germline ends. CDR3 length equals 15 residues. CDR1 and CDR2 from the germline V gene are LNHDA and SQIVND (reference sequence).

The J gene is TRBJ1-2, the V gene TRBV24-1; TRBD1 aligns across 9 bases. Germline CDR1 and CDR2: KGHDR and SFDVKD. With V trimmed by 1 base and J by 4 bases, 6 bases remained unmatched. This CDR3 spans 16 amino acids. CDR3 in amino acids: CATSDFPGQGTYGYTF. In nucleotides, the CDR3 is TGTGCCACCAGTGATTTCCCGGGACAGGGAACCTATGGCTACACCTTC.

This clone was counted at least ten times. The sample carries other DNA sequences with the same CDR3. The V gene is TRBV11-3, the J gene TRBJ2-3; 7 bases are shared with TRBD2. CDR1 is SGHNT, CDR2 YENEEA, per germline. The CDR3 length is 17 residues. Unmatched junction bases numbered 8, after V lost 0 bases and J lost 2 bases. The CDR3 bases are TGTGCCAGCAGCTTAGATCCACCGGGAGGCTACACAGATACGCAGTATTTT. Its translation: CASSLDPPGGYTDTQYF.

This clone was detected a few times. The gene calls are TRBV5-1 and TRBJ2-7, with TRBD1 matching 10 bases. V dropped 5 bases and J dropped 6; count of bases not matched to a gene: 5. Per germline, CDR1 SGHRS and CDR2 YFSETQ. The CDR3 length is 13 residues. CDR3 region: CASRRQGAVEQYF. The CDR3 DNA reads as TGCGCCAGCAGAAGACAGGGGGCAGTCGAGCAGTACTTC. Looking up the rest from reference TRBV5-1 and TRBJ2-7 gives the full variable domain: KAGVTQTPRYLIKTRGQQVTLSCSPISGHRSVSWYQQTPGQGLQFLFEYFSETQRNKGNFPGRFSGRQFSNSRSEMNVSTLELGDSALYLCASRRQGAVEQYFGPGTRLTVT.

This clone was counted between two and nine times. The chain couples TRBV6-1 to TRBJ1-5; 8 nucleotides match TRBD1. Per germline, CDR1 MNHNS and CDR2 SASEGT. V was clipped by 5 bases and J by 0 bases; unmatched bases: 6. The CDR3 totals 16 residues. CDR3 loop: CASSTGGVGSNQPQHF. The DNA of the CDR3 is TGTGCCAGCAGTACAGGGGGGGTGGGTAGCAATCAGCCCCAGCATTTT.

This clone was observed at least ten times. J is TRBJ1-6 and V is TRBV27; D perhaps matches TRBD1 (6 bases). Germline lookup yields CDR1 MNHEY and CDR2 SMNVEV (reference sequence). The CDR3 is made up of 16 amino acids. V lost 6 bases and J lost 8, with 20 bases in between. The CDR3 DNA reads TGTGCCAGCAGGGTCATCAGAACAGGGCACGATTCACCCCTCCACTTT. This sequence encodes CASRVIRTGHDSPLHF.

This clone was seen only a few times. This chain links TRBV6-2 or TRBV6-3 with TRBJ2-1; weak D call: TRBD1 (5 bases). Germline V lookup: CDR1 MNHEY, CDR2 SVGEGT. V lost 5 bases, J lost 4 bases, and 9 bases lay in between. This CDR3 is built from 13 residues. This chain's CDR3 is CASSRQGYNEQFF. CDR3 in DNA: TGTGCCAGCAGTCGCCAGGGTTACAATGAGCAGTTCTTC.

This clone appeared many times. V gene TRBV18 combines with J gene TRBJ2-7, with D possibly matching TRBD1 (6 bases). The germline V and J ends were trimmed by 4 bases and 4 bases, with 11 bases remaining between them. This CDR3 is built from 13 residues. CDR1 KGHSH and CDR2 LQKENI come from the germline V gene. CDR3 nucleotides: TGTGCCAGCTCACTTACAGGGTCTTACGAGCAGTACTTC. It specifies CASSLTGSYEQYF.

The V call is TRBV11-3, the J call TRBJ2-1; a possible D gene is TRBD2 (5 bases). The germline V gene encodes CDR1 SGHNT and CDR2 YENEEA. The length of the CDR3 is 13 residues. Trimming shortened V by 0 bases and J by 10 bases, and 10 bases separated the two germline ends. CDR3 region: CASSLDDQREQFF. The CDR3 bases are TGTGCCAGCAGCTTAGATGACCAGCGGGAGCAGTTCTTC.

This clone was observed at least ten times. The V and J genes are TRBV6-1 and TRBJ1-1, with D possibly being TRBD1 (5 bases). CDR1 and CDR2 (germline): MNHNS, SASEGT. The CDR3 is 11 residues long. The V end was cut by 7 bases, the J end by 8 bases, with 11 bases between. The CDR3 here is CASTSGGEAFF. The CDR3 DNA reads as TGTGCCAGCACCTCGGGGGGGGAAGCTTTCTTT.

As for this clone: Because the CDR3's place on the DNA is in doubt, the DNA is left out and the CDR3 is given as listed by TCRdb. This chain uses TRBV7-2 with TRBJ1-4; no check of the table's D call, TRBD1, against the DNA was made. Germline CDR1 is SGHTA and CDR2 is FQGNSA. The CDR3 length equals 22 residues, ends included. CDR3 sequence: CASRGSIWGEQFFGQAGEKLFF.

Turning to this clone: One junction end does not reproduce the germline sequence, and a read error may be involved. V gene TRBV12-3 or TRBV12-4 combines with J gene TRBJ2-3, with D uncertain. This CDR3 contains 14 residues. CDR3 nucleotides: TGTGCCACCAGTGATCCAACCCGCACAGATACGCAGTATTTT. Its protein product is CATSDPTRTDTQYF.

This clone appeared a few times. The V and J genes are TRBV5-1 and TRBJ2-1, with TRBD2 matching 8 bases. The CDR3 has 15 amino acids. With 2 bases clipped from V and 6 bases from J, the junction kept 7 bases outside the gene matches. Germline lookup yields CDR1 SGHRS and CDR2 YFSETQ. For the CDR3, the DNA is TGCGCCAGCAGCTTTAGCGGGGAACCGACCAATGAGCAGTTCTTC. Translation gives CASSFSGEPTNEQFF.